Described below is a single T cell receptor (beta chain) sequence and its context. The antigen is not known. Germline V CDR1 and CDR2: MGHRA, YSYEKL. V shed 0 bases and J shed 0 bases, with 12 bases lying between them. The CDR3 length is 16 residues. The entry originates in a study of cytomegalovirus exposure and HLA in healthy donors. Overall study results and limits: In vitro assays verified that a few CMV-associated chains recognized CMV antigens specifically. Many donors carried some public TCRs, although rarity characterized most TCR sequences. The finding came from a later analysis; first-cohort TCR clusters tended to co-occur in the roughly 120 validation repertoires.

Method: immunoSEQ multiplex PCR; TCRdb's copy keeps in-frame clones and lacks some. The table has around 350,000 clones, around 86% seen once. This clonotype was obtained from a woman between 18 and 29 years old in good health and CMV-seronegative. Sequencing was carried out using PBMCs. The chain carries TRBV4-1 and TRBJ2-7; the D is unclear. CDR3 amino acids: CASSQEPAGRSYEQYF. The CDR3 DNA reads TGCGCCAGCAGCCAAGAACCGGCAGGCCGCTCCTACGAGCAGTACTTC.